This is a list of T cell receptor beta chains from one sample in a study of cytomegalovirus exposure and HLA in healthy donors. Sequenced by immunoSEQ multiplex PCR; TCRdb stores in-frame clones only, minus some. The data show 150,000 or so clones, around 81% seen once. Sequencing was carried out using PBMCs. All receptors come from a man aged 50 to 60 in good health and CMV-seronegative. Both conserved end residues are part of each CDR3. D genes are given only for firm matches. Expanded clones get a size class; other rows say once, few or many, or leave the size out.

>TRBD2|.|TRBV4-2|TRBJ2-3
CASSPTSGGPTDTQYF
TGTGCCAGCAGCCCGACTAGCGGGGGACCCACAGATACGCAGTATTTT
>.|.|TRBV2|TRBJ1-5
CASSGEKLNQPQHF
TGTGCCAGCAGTGGCGAGAAACTTAATCAGCCCCAGCATTTT
>TRBD1|.|TRBV19|TRBJ1-5
CASSLDRQNQPQHF
TGTGCCAGTAGCCTGGACAGGCAAAATCAGCCCCAGCATTTT
>TRBD1|.|TRBV6-6|TRBJ2-2
CASTGTENTGELFF
TGTGCCAGCACCGGGACAGAAAACACCGGGGAGCTGTTTTTT
>TRBD1|once|TRBV5-4|TRBJ1-1
CASSSTDRRNTEAFF
TGTGCCAGCAGCTCGACGGACAGGAGGAACACTGAAGCTTTCTTT
>TRBD2|.|TRBV6-1|TRBJ2-3
CASFVGTSGTDTQYF
TGTGCCAGTTTTGTAGGAACTAGCGGCACAGATACGCAGTATTTT
>.|.|TRBV25-1|TRBJ1-2
CASRSPGKYGYTF
TGTGCCAGCAGATCCCCAGGAAAGTATGGCTACACCTTC
>.|.|TRBV25-1|TRBJ2-5
CASSQRRASVGETQYF
TGTGCCAGCAGTCAAAGACGGGCTAGCGTTGGAGAGACCCAGTACTTC
>TRBD2|.|TRBV5-1|TRBJ2-2
CASQTSGSTGELFF
TGCGCCAGCCAGACTAGCGGGAGCACCGGGGAGCTGTTTTTT
>.|.|TRBV19|TRBJ2-7
CASANRGEQYF
TGTGCCAGTGCAAATCGGGGCGAGCAGTACTTC
>.|.|TRBV5-4|TRBJ2-3
CASSLWEGGPSDTQYF
TGTGCCAGCAGCTTGTGGGAGGGGGGGCCTTCAGATACGCAGTATTTT
>TRBD1|.|TRBV30|TRBJ2-1
CAWSRTGTGDFDEQFF
TGTGCCTGGAGTCGAACCGGGACAGGGGACTTCGATGAGCAGTTCTTC
>TRBD1|few|TRBV5-4|TRBJ1-3
CASSQGAGNTIYF
TGTGCCAGCAGCCAGGGGGCTGGAAACACCATATATTTT
>.|.|TRBV9|TRBJ1-6
CASSPGQDTDMGPLHF
TGTGCCAGCAGCCCAGGTCAGGACACGGACATGGGGCCCCTCCACTTT
>.|.|TRBV30|TRBJ1-1
CAWSVLDKTEAFF
TGTGCCTGGAGTGTGCTTGACAAGACTGAAGCTTTCTTT
>.|.|TRBV6-5|TRBJ1-2
CASSYGQTFRRGYTF
TGTGCCAGCAGTTACGGCCAGACTTTCCGGCGAGGCTACACCTTC
>.|.|TRBV6-1|TRBJ2-1
CASSELEGSSYNEQFF
TGTGCCAGCAGTGAACTGGAGGGGAGCTCCTACAATGAGCAGTTCTTC
>.|.|TRBV6-1|TRBJ2-6
CASSVTGSGSGANVLTF
TGTGCCAGCAGTGTTACGGGATCCGGCTCTGGGGCCAACGTCCTGACTTTC
>TRBD1|.|TRBV19|TRBJ2-7
CASSIGGRDRGSYEQYF
TGTGCCAGTAGTATAGGAGGCCGGGACAGGGGTTCCTACGAGCAGTACTTC
>TRBD1|.|TRBV5-4|TRBJ2-2
CASSYPGQGLTGELFF
TGTGCCAGCAGCTACCCGGGACAGGGGCTCACCGGGGAGCTGTTTTTT
>TRBD1|once|TRBV10-3|TRBJ2-5
CAIKGTEQETQYF
TGTGCCATCAAGGGGACAGAGCAAGAGACCCAGTACTTC
>.|.|TRBV7-8|TRBJ1-5
CASSLARGVVVGNQPQHF
TGTGCCAGCAGCTTAGCTCGGGGGGTCGTCGTGGGCAATCAGCCCCAGCATTTT
>.|.|TRBV19|TRBJ1-5
CASSSDSPPNQPQHF
TGTGCCAGTAGTTCTGACAGTCCCCCCAATCAGCCCCAGCATTTT
>TRBD1|.|TRBV5-1|TRBJ1-5
CASSLGTGNNQPQHF
TGCGCCAGCAGCTTGGGGACAGGGAACAATCAGCCCCAGCATTTT
>.|.|TRBV5-4|TRBJ1-1
CASTTPDRTEAFF
TGTGCCAGCACGACGCCTGACAGGACTGAAGCTTTCTTT
>.|.|TRBV19|TRBJ1-6
CASSNRQVDSPLHF
TGTGCCAGTAGTAATAGGCAGGTAGATTCACCCCTCCACTTT
>.|.|TRBV7-9|TRBJ2-7
CASSLDGGLLREQYF
TGTGCCAGCAGCTTAGACGGGGGGCTCCTACGGGAGCAGTACTTC
>.|.|TRBV7-9|TRBJ2-3
CASSSNTDTQYF
TGTGCCAGCAGTTCCAACACAGATACGCAGTATTTT
>TRBD1|.|TRBV5-1|TRBJ2-2
CASSRDQNRGTGELFF
TGCGCCAGCAGCCGCGACCAAAACAGGGGCACCGGGGAGCTGTTTTTT
>.|.|TRBV19|TRBJ2-7
CASSRDTAYEQYF
TGTGCCAGTAGTAGGGACACCGCCTACGAGCAGTACTTC
>TRBD1|.|TRBV7-9|TRBJ2-7
CASSPTQTGGYEQYF
TGTGCCAGCAGCCCAACCCAGACAGGGGGCTACGAGCAGTACTTC
>.|.|TRBV5-1|TRBJ2-7
CASSSPGLGGYEQYF
TGCGCCAGCAGCTCGCCGGGACTGGGGGGATACGAGCAGTACTTC
>TRBD1|.|TRBV7-2|TRBJ1-2
CASSPDRDGYGYTF
TGTGCCAGCAGCCCTGACAGGGACGGCTATGGCTACACCTTC
>TRBD2|few|TRBV10-1|TRBJ2-3
CASSDPGPSGRRADTQYF
TGCGCCAGCAGTGACCCCGGGCCCAGCGGGAGACGGGCAGATACGCAGTATTTT
>TRBD1|.|TRBV27|TRBJ2-2
CASSLLGGQGTGELFF
TGTGCCAGCAGTTTATTAGGGGGCCAGGGCACCGGGGAGCTGTTTTTT
>TRBD1|.|TRBV30|TRBJ1-5
CAWTRQGRGPQHF
TGTGCCTGGACCCGACAGGGTCGGGGGCCCCAGCATTTT
>.|.|TRBV5-4|TRBJ2-7
CASSKGRGVLSYEQYF
TGTGCCAGCAGTAAGGGTCGCGGGGTTCTATCCTACGAGCAGTACTTC
>TRBD2|.|TRBV7-9|TRBJ2-1
CASSLRTSGAYNEQFF
TGTGCCAGCAGCCTGCGGACTAGCGGGGCCTACAATGAGCAGTTCTTC
>TRBD2|.|TRBV5-1|TRBJ2-5
CASSYGTSGGAGQETQYF
TGCGCCAGCAGCTATGGGACTAGCGGGGGAGCGGGCCAAGAGACCCAGTACTTC
>.|.|TRBV5-8|TRBJ1-5
CASSLSRVNQPQHF
TGTGCCAGCAGCTTGTCCAGGGTCAATCAGCCCCAGCATTTT
>.|.|TRBV9|TRBJ2-3
CASSPTNQGPDTQYF
TGTGCCAGCAGCCCGACAAACCAGGGTCCAGATACGCAGTATTTT
>TRBD2|.|TRBV7-9|TRBJ2-4
CASSSQGLALGENIQYF
TGTGCCAGCAGCTCTCAGGGACTAGCGCTTGGCGAAAACATTCAGTACTTC
>.|.|TRBV5-1|TRBJ1-3
CASSQQSSGNTIYF
TGCGCCAGCAGCCAACAGTCTTCTGGAAACACCATATATTTT
>.|.|TRBV19|TRBJ2-1
CASSLGVKQFF
TGTGCCAGTAGTTTGGGAGTTAAACAGTTCTTC
>.|.|TRBV28|TRBJ2-1
CASSVLPNNLYNEQFF
TGTGCCAGCAGTGTACTTCCGAATAACCTCTACAATGAGCAGTTCTTC
>TRBD2|.|TRBV7-3|TRBJ2-1
CASSLTTFSGGLHNEQFF
TGTGCCAGCAGCTTAACAACCTTCAGCGGGGGTCTACACAATGAGCAGTTCTTC
>.|.|TRBV5-1|TRBJ1-2
CASSLALSGESRYTF
TGCGCCAGCAGCCTGGCCCTTTCAGGGGAGTCTCGCTACACCTTC
>.|.|TRBV7-7|TRBJ2-1
CASSRNRENNEQFF
TGTGCCAGCAGCCGTAACCGGGAGAACAATGAGCAGTTCTTC
>.|once|TRBV9|TRBJ2-7
CASSRTGELRGEQYF
TGTGCCAGCAGCCGAACAGGGGAGCTCCGGGGGGAGCAGTACTTC
>.|.|TRBV13|TRBJ2-5
CASSLRETQYF
TGTGCCAGCAGCTTACGGGAGACCCAGTACTTC
>TRBD1|.|TRBV7-9|TRBJ1-1
CSSSGGAGGIATEAFF
TGTTCCAGCAGCGGGGGGGCAGGGGGCATCGCGACTGAAGCTTTCTTT
>TRBD1|.|TRBV19|TRBJ2-2
CASTIGTGVTGELFF
TGTGCCAGTACAATAGGGACAGGGGTCACCGGGGAGCTGTTTTTT